These 28 T cell receptor beta chains came from one sample sequenced in a study of shared clonotypes between healthy human individuals. Data came from immunoSEQ multiplex PCR; TCRdb stores just in-frame clones and leaves some out. In the table there are about 380,000 clones, 96% of which are singletons. What was sequenced was memory CD8+ T cells sorted from blood. Documented subset: CD45RO+ cells pooled with CCR7-negative TemRA cells. Source of these receptors: a man aged 25 to 40 in good health.

This sequence joins TRBV19 and TRBJ2-7, with 7 bases identical to TRBD1. Trimming at V came to 7 bases and at J to 3 bases, leaving 6 bases not matched to a gene. The germline V gene encodes CDR1 LNHDA and CDR2 SQIVND (reference sequence). The CDR3 runs to 13 residues. The CDR3, as DNA: TGTGCCAGTATCTGGACAGGCTACTACGAGCAGTACTTC. This translates into CASIWTGYYEQYF.

The chain uses TRBV2 and TRBJ2-7; no clear D. The V end lost 6 bases, the J end lost 3 bases, and 9 bases lay between the germline ends. Germline lookup yields CDR1 SNHLY and CDR2 FYNNEI. The CDR3 sequence is 12 residues long. CDR3 bases: TGTGCCAGCAGCCAAACAGACTACGAGCAGTACTTC. Translating it yields CASSQTDYEQYF.

The V call is TRBV7-2, the J call TRBJ2-5; D might be TRBD2 (6 bases). Germline loops: CDR1 SGHTA, CDR2 FQGNSA. Trimming removed 1 base from V and 7 bases from J, with 13 bases in between. CDR3 length: 14 residues. CDR3 sequence (DNA): TGTGCCAGCAGCTTAGAGGAGGGAAGGGGGACCCAGTACTTC. Translated, it gives CASSLEEGRGTQYF.

The chain recombines TRBV6-1 with TRBJ1-2; D might be TRBD1 (6 bases). CDR3 length: 11 amino acids. Trimming pared 8 bases from V and 8 bases from J, leaving 12 bases between. CDR1 is MNHNS, CDR2 SASEGT, per germline. The CDR3 sequence: CASSTGYGYTF. Here the CDR3 DNA reads TGTGCCAGCTCCACAGGGTACGGCTACACCTTC.

The chain couples TRBV11-2 to TRBJ2-3, with 15 bases aligning to TRBD2. Trimming took 1 base from V and 6 from J; bases not matched to a gene: 8. The CDR3 sequence is 18 residues long. The germline V gene encodes CDR1 SGHAT and CDR2 FQNNGV. The CDR3 region is CASSLVPGTSGRMDTQYF. CDR3 DNA: TGTGCCAGCAGCTTAGTACCCGGGACTAGCGGGAGGATGGATACGCAGTATTTT.

To note about this clone: One end of the junction varies from germline; a read error may be responsible. The same CDR3 arises from other DNA sequences in this sample as well. V usage is TRBV6-1 and J usage is TRBJ2-2, with 11 bases fitting TRBD2. The CDR3 extends over 14 amino acids. The germline gives CDR1 MNHNS, CDR2 SASEGT. The DNA of the CDR3 is TGTGCCACCGGGACTAGCGGAAACACCGGGGAGCTATTTTTT. Its translation is CATGTSGNTGELFF.

V is TRBV4-2 and J is TRBJ2-3; D might be TRBD2 (6 bases). The CDR3 has 16 residues. Germline values: CDR1 LGHNA, CDR2 YNFKEQ. Trimming cost V 0 bases and J 6 bases, with 16 bases left between them. CDR3 DNA sequence: TGTGCCAGCAGCCAAGATAGGGGACTCAAAGGGGATACGCAGTATTTT. Its translation is CASSQDRGLKGDTQYF.

The chain recombines TRBV7-2 with TRBJ1-5; TRBD1 might be the D (5 bases). V was trimmed by 3 bases and J by 0 bases, leaving 9 bases between them. CDR1 SGHTA and CDR2 FQGNSA come from the germline V gene. The CDR3 has 15 amino acids. The CDR3 coding sequence is TGTGCCAGCAGCTTCGAAGGGGCTAGCAATCAGCCCCAGCATTTT. Translated: CASSFEGASNQPQHF. Supplemented by reference TRBV7-2 and TRBJ1-5, the full variable domain reads GAGVSQSPSNKVTEKGKDVELRCDPISGHTALYWYRQSLGQGLEFLIYFQGNSAPDKSGLPSDRFSAERTGGSVSTLTIQRTQQEDSAVYLCASSFEGASNQPQHFGDGTRLSIL.

Regarding this clone: The sample holds other DNA sequences that translate to the same CDR3. The rearrangement joins TRBV19 to TRBJ2-7; D remains unclear. This CDR3 has 11 amino acids. Germline lookup yields CDR1 LNHDA and CDR2 SQIVND (reference sequence). Trimming shortened V by 3 bases and J by 4 bases, and 4 bases separated the two germline ends. CDR3: CASSIGYEQYF. The CDR3 nucleotides are TGTGCCAGTAGTATCGGATACGAGCAGTACTTC.

The chain links TRBV6-5 to TRBJ1-2; D remains ambiguous. The V end was cut by 6 bases, the J end by 2 bases, with 7 bases between. The CDR3 has 12 residues. Germline CDR1 is MNHEY and CDR2 is SVGAGI. CDR3 DNA sequence: TGTGCCAGCAGAGCGACAAACTATGGCTACACCTTC. Protein: CASRATNYGYTF.

The chain employs TRBV15 and TRBJ2-3, with no clear D. The germline V gene has CDR1 LNHNV and CDR2 YYDKDF (reference sequence). The V gene lost 5 bases and the J gene lost 6 bases, with 9 bases spanning the gap. This CDR3 region has 12 residues. For the CDR3, the DNA is TGTGCCACCAGCGCTAGTGGGGATACGCAGTATTTT. Its translation is CATSASGDTQYF. Full variable domain (outside the CDR3, taken from reference TRBV15 and TRBJ2-3): DAMVIQNPRYQVTQFGKPVTLSCSQTLNHNVMYWYQQKSSQAPKLLFHYYDKDFNNEADTPDNFQSRRPNTSFCFLDIRSPGLGDTAMYLCATSASGDTQYFGPGTRLTVL.

This chain links TRBV29-1 with TRBJ2-7; D call uncertain. Trimming took off 4 bases at V and 1 base at J, with 8 bases between the two ends. CDR1 and CDR2 (germline): SQVTM, ANQGSEA. This CDR3 has 12 amino acids. CDR3 in DNA: TGCAGCGTTGTCGCTGGGTCCTACGAGCAGTACTTC. Residues: CSVVAGSYEQYF.

Concerning this clone: Other nucleotide sequences from this sample produce the same CDR3. The chain recombines TRBV5-1 with TRBJ2-5; D unclear. Looked up from germline, CDR1 is SGHRS and CDR2 is YFSETQ. V gave up 0 bases and J gave up 4 bases, with 4 bases separating them. The CDR3 has 12 residues. The CDR3 nucleotides are TGCGCCAGCAGCTTGGTAAGAGAGACCCAGTACTTC. This gives the protein CASSLVRETQYF.

The chain links TRBV29-1 to TRBJ2-3; D is uncertain. Germline V gene data show CDR1 as SQVTM and CDR2 as ANQGSEA. CDR3 length: 12 residues. Trimming pared 0 bases from V and 1 base from J, leaving 2 bases between. CDR3 sequence (DNA): TGCAGCGTTGAAGAGGGCACAGATACGCAGTATTTT. It is translated as CSVEEGTDTQYF.

The chain joins TRBV15 to TRBJ1-4; D is unresolved. The CDR3 length is 15 residues. Germline V lookup: CDR1 LNHNV, CDR2 YYDKDF (reference sequence). Deletions cut 1 base from V and 7 bases from J, with 13 bases between. This CDR3 reads CATSRATTQTEKLFF. CDR3 coding DNA: TGTGCCACCAGCAGAGCGACAACCCAGACTGAAAAACTGTTTTTT.

V is TRBV28 and J is TRBJ1-2, with no clear D. The CDR3 has 12 residues. Trimming took 8 bases from V and 8 from J, leaving 15 bases between them. Germline V gives CDR1 MDHEN, CDR2 SYDVKM. CDR3 protein: CASSDGLRGYTF. The DNA of the CDR3 is TGTGCCAGCTCAGACGGGTTGAGGGGCTACACCTTC.

This chain uses TRBV4-1 with TRBJ2-3; 11 bases map to TRBD1. The junction had 1 base not matched to a gene; V was cut back by 1 base and J by 4 bases. The CDR3 is 15 amino acids. The germline CDR1 and CDR2 sequences are MGHRA and YSYEKL. The chain's CDR3 is CASSQGTGGADTQYF. The CDR3 region has the DNA TGCGCCAGCAGCCAAGGGACAGGGGGCGCAGATACGCAGTATTTT.

A single count supports this clone. This rearrangement joins TRBV5-1 to TRBJ2-7, with D possibly TRBD2 on 6 matching bases. V dropped 3 bases and J dropped 0 bases, with 13 bases sitting between them. Germline CDR1 is SGHRS and CDR2 is YFSETQ. CDR3 size: 15 residues. The CDR3 sequence: CASSSTAGSSYEQYF. CDR3 DNA sequence: TGCGCCAGCAGCTCCACCGCGGGGAGCTCCTACGAGCAGTACTTC. Looking up the rest from reference TRBV5-1 and TRBJ2-7 gives the full variable domain: KAGVTQTPRYLIKTRGQQVTLSCSPISGHRSVSWYQQTPGQGLQFLFEYFSETQRNKGNFPGRFSGRQFSNSRSEMNVSTLELGDSALYLCASSSTAGSSYEQYFGPGTRLTVT.

Worth noting for this clone: The sample contains more than one DNA sequence encoding this CDR3. This chain links TRBV14 with TRBJ1-1; no definite D call. CDR3 length: 13 residues. Trimming removed 1 base at V and 1 base at J, with 4 bases between. Germline V gives CDR1 SGHDN, CDR2 FVKESK. The CDR3 loop is CASSQGGNTEAFF. The CDR3 DNA reads TGTGCCAGCAGCCAAGGGGGGAACACTGAAGCTTTCTTT.

In the case of this clone: The germline gene is not matched at one end of the junction; a read error may be the cause. This sequence joins TRBV14 and TRBJ2-7, with D possibly called TRBD1 or TRBD2 (5 bases each). This CDR3 has 12 amino acids. The germline CDR1 and CDR2 sequences are SGHDN and FVKESK. The CDR3 sequence is CASSQSSGTPSF. The CDR3 region has the DNA TGTGCCAGCAGCCAAAGCTCCGGGACCCCTAGCTTC.

The J gene is TRBJ2-7, the V gene TRBV28, with a tentative D call TRBD1 (6 bases). The CDR3 sequence is 15 residues long. Trimming removed 3 bases at V and 2 bases at J, with 14 bases between. CDR1 is MDHEN, CDR2 SYDVKM, per germline. CDR3 DNA sequence: TGTGCCAGCAGTTTTTTACAGGGCAAAACCTACGAGCAGTACTTC. Its protein is CASSFLQGKTYEQYF.

The chain recombines TRBV2 with TRBJ2-1; D possibly corresponds to TRBD2 (6 bases). Trimming pared 7 bases from V and 7 bases from J, leaving 14 bases between. The length of the CDR3 is 13 residues. The germline V gene encodes CDR1 SNHLY and CDR2 FYNNEI. CDR3 sequence (DNA): TGTGCCAGCACCGGGGGAGAGGGGAATGAGCAGTTCTTC. Amino acid sequence: CASTGGEGNEQFF. The complete variable domain, with remaining parts taken from reference TRBV2 and TRBJ2-1, reads EPEVTQTPSHQVTQMGQEVILRCVPISNHLYFYWYRQILGQKVEFLVSFYNNEISEKSEIFDDQFSVERPDGSNFTLKIRSTKLEDSAMYFCASTGGEGNEQFFGPGTRLTVL.

This clone appeared a single time. The chain uses TRBV19 and TRBJ1-2; D remains ambiguous. The CDR3 has 12 residues. Germline V gives CDR1 LNHDA, CDR2 SQIVND (reference sequence). V gave up 8 bases and J gave up 7 bases, with 14 bases separating them. The CDR3 DNA reads as TGTGCCAGTCAGGCGGGAGGAGGTGGCTACACCTTC. This codes for CASQAGGGGYTF.

V gene TRBV6-5 combines with J gene TRBJ1-2; no reliable D call. Deletions cut 7 bases from V and 1 base from J, with 13 bases between. The length of the CDR3 is 14 residues. CDR1 and CDR2 (germline): MNHEY, SVGAGI. In DNA, the CDR3 is TGTGCCAGCATCCGGACCGAACTTAACTATGGCTACACCTTC. As protein: CASIRTELNYGYTF.

This chain uses TRBV2 with TRBJ2-1, with D possibly being TRBD2 (5 bases). The CDR3 has 14 amino acids. The V gene's germline CDR1 is SNHLY and CDR2 FYNNEI. Trimming took 4 bases from V and 7 from J, leaving 14 bases between them. The CDR3 reads CASSVRTRENEQFF. As DNA, the CDR3 is TGTGCCAGCAGTGTGCGGACTCGCGAGAATGAGCAGTTCTTC.

This chain connects TRBV30 to TRBJ2-7; no reliable D call. Germline V CDR1 and CDR2: GTSNPN, SVGIG (reference sequence). The CDR3 extends over 12 amino acids. Trimming removed 5 bases from V and 3 bases from J, with 11 bases in between. This CDR3 is CAWDRTDYEQYF. In nucleotides, the CDR3 is TGTGCCTGGGATCGGACGGACTACGAGCAGTACTTC.

This chain uses TRBV18 with TRBJ1-1; D perhaps matches TRBD1 (6 bases). From germline, CDR1 is KGHSH and CDR2 LQKENI. Trimming cost V 2 bases and J 5 bases, with 15 bases left between them. This CDR3 comprises 15 residues. The DNA for the CDR3 is TGTGCCAGCTCACCAAGCGACAGGTGGGAGACTGAAGCTTTCTTT. Amino acid sequence: CASSPSDRWETEAFF.

The chain links TRBV18 to TRBJ2-7, with D unresolved. CDR3 size: 14 residues. Germline-derived CDR1 and CDR2 are KGHSH and LQKENI. The V and J ends lost 3 bases and 3 bases respectively, with 12 bases between them. The DNA for the CDR3 is TGTGCCAGCTCACCCCGACGGCAGGACTACGAGCAGTACTTC. It translates to CASSPRRQDYEQYF.